The T cell receptor (beta chain) under discussion was sequenced for a study of blood T cells in healthy people across ages. It was with a sample-barcoded 5' primer and a J-beta primer mix that a second PCR of roughly 7 to 12 cycles was run. TCRdb recomputed calls from the 5' RACE reads with MiXCR, one row per CDR3 protein. The data contain some 710,000 distinct CDR3 sequences, about half of them singletons. The sample holds a few counts of this clonotype. A much larger clonotype is one base distant, so this may be a read error. This CDR3 is built from 17 residues. Trimming stripped 0 bases from V and 7 bases from J, with 23 bases between. Germline V CDR1 and CDR2: SGDLS, YYNGEE.

This rearrangement joins TRBV9 to TRBJ2-7, with D perhaps TRBD2 (5 bases). The sequence was obtained from a man at least 80 years old in good health. The material sequenced was blood. In DNA form, the CDR3 reads TGTGCCAGCAGCGTAGGAGATGCCGGGCTAGCCTACAATGAGCAGTACTTC. Protein sequence: CASSVGDAGLAYNEQYF.